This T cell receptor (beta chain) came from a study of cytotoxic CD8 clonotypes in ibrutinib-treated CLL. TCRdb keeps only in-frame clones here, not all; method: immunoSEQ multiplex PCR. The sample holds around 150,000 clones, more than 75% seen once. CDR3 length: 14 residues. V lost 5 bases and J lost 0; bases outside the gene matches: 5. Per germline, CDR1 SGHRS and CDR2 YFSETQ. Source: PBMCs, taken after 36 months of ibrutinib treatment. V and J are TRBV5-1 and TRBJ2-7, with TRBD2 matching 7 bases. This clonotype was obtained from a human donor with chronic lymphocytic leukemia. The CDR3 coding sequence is TGCGCCAGCAGGAGCGGGGAGTACTCCTACGAGCAGTACTTC. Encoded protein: CASRSGEYSYEQYF.